The rows below give T cell receptor beta chains drawn from one sample of a study of T cell responses to AZD1222 COVID-19 vaccine. The method was immunoSEQ multiplex PCR; TCRdb's version includes in-frame clones alone and lacks a portion of them. Of about 110,000 clones detected, around 80% appear once; the ten largest clones hold 4% to 5%. The sample in question was peripheral blood, obtained on day 0 of AZD1222 vaccination. The receptors stem from an adult in good health. Each CDR3 is given with its conserved first and last residue. Each record gives: V gene, clone size, J gene, D gene, CDR3 protein, CDR3 DNA. The D gene is left open where the match is weak. Clone size is shown for a subset of rows, as once, few, many or a class of expanded clone.

V gene: TRBV13
clone size: -
J gene: TRBJ1-1
D gene: -
CDR3 protein: CASSLSLGELNTEAFF
CDR3 DNA: TGTGCCAGCAGCTTATCTTTAGGGGAACTTAACACTGAAGCTTTCTTT

V gene: TRBV6-2/TRBV6-3
clone size: once
J gene: TRBJ1-5
D gene: -
CDR3 protein: CASSYLVSNQPQHF
CDR3 DNA: TGTGCCAGCAGTTATTTGGTTAGCAATCAGCCCCAGCATTTT

V gene: TRBV7-2
clone size: once
J gene: TRBJ1-2
D gene: -
CDR3 protein: CASSLDRDNYGYTF
CDR3 DNA: TGTGCCAGCAGTTTGGACCGGGACAACTATGGCTACACCTTC

V gene: TRBV5-6
clone size: -
J gene: TRBJ1-2
D gene: -
CDR3 protein: CASSLSGHGNYGYTF
CDR3 DNA: TGTGCCAGCAGCTTGTCAGGGCATGGAAACTATGGCTACACCTTC

V gene: TRBV12-3/TRBV12-4
clone size: -
J gene: TRBJ2-3
D gene: -
CDR3 protein: CASSTRDTDTQYF
CDR3 DNA: TGTGCCAGCAGTACCCGTGACACAGATACGCAGTATTTT

V gene: TRBV5-8
clone size: -
J gene: TRBJ2-5
D gene: -
CDR3 protein: CASGLLGAGPGVTQYF
CDR3 DNA: TGTGCCAGCGGCCTACTGGGGGCCGGCCCCGGTGTGACCCAGTACTTC

V gene: TRBV15
clone size: few
J gene: TRBJ2-7
D gene: -
CDR3 protein: CATSRGSMGAIYEQYF
CDR3 DNA: TGTGCCACCAGCAGAGGTTCGATGGGGGCGATCTACGAGCAGTACTTC

V gene: TRBV7-2
clone size: -
J gene: TRBJ2-6
D gene: -
CDR3 protein: CASSSSFGRSGANVLTF
CDR3 DNA: TGTGCCAGCAGCTCCTCTTTTGGGCGCTCTGGGGCCAACGTCCTGACTTTC

V gene: TRBV24-1
clone size: -
J gene: TRBJ2-1
D gene: -
CDR3 protein: CATSDLHWPLTVYDMVEQFF
CDR3 DNA: TGTGCCACCAGTGATTTGCATTGGCCGCTGACAGTGTATGACATGGTTGAGCAGTTCTTC

V gene: TRBV5-1
clone size: few
J gene: TRBJ2-2
D gene: TRBD1
CDR3 protein: CASRRTGQNTGELFF
CDR3 DNA: TGCGCCAGCAGACGGACAGGGCAGAACACCGGGGAGCTGTTTTTT

V gene: TRBV18
clone size: -
J gene: TRBJ2-1
D gene: -
CDR3 protein: CASSPLGGQTTFEQFF
CDR3 DNA: TGTGCCAGCTCACCTCTCGGAGGACAGACCACATTTGAGCAGTTCTTC

V gene: TRBV28
clone size: -
J gene: TRBJ1-3
D gene: -
CDR3 protein: CASWSRINSGNTIYF
CDR3 DNA: TGTGCCAGCTGGAGTCGGATTAACTCTGGAAACACCATATATTTT

V gene: TRBV6-6
clone size: -
J gene: TRBJ2-7
D gene: TRBD1
CDR3 protein: CASSYGQGAYEQYF
CDR3 DNA: TGTGCCAGCAGTTACGGGCAGGGGGCCTACGAGCAGTACTTC

V gene: TRBV27
clone size: -
J gene: TRBJ1-5
D gene: -
CDR3 protein: CASSTGTVNQPQHF
CDR3 DNA: TGTGCCAGCAGCACTGGGACGGTCAATCAGCCCCAGCATTTT

V gene: TRBV9
clone size: -
J gene: TRBJ2-3
D gene: -
CDR3 protein: CASSVAGDTQYF
CDR3 DNA: TGTGCCAGCAGCGTAGCCGGGGATACGCAGTATTTT